In this sample, the clone carrying this T cell receptor beta chain turned up a few times. Its antigen is currently unknown. The data are from a study of T cells after yellow fever vaccination. Across the study: Preparation used SMART-Seq v4 Ultra Low Input for the low-cell-number fractions.

This CDR3 is built from 20 residues. Per germline, CDR1 SGHDN and CDR2 FVKESK. The V and J ends lost 0 bases and 2 bases, in that order; junction bases with no gene match: 14. TCR cDNA was made by 5'RACE template switching, adding a universal primer site and UMIs. A single record per CDR3 protein comes from TCRdb applying MiXCR to the 5' RACE reads. The sample has about 400,000 distinct CDR3 sequences; 11% are singletons. Notes on the study in general: Weaker, the secondary response had a peak occurring faster, on day 5 versus 15. After the booster, around 95% of CD4 and about nine tenths of CD8 primary-response clones were re-detected.

The clonotype originates from a man aged 18 to 29 who received the YFV17D yellow fever vaccine. The source was PBMCs, collected on the day of the first yellow fever vaccination. The rearrangement links TRBV14 to TRBJ2-1; 9 nucleotides line up with TRBD2. For the CDR3, the DNA is TGTGCCAGCAGCCAAGAAAGAGTTGGGTTCCTAGCGGGGACCTACAATGAGCAGTTCTTC. As protein: CASSQERVGFLAGTYNEQFF.